This T cell receptor beta chain was documented in a study of cytomegalovirus exposure and HLA in healthy donors. 60 Vbeta and 13 Jbeta primers were used in PCR. This table comes from immunoSEQ multiplex PCR, and its TCRdb copy is limited to in-frame clones, with some not included. The sample has over 150,000 clones; about four fifths are singletons. The TCR comes from a man younger than 30 in good health and CMV-seronegative. The sequencing input was PBMCs.

DNA of the CDR3: TGTGCCAGCAGCTTAGGCCCACAGTATGGCTACACCTTC. Amino acid sequence: CASSLGPQYGYTF. The chain carries TRBV11-2 and TRBJ1-2; no clear D gene. This CDR3 is 13 amino acids long. Germline V gives CDR1 SGHAT, CDR2 FQNNGV. With 1 base removed from V and 5 bases from J, the gap between germline ends came to 8 bases.